The 9 T cell receptor beta chains reported below all come from one sample, sequenced in a study of Ad26.COV2.S vaccination and SARS-CoV-2 variants. This sample's treatment: some 20 received Ad26.COV2.S at low or high dose, single or two shots; about 5 received placebo; per-sample allocation not given. Collection of samples fell on day 63 after the first vaccine or placebo injection. Repertoires were generated with immunoSEQ multiplex PCR, while TCRdb's copy carries only in-frame clones and drops some. The sample has fewer than 900,000 clones, 80% to 90% seen once. Sequencing was performed on peripheral blood, taken in a trial of Ad26.COV2.S vaccine versus placebo. All receptors come from a person between 18 and 60 years old who received the Ad26.COV2.S COVID-19 vaccine or a placebo.

The CDR3 DNA reads TGTGCCAGCAGCTTAGGTGCGGGGCGCTCCTACAATGAGCAGTTCTTC. This codes for CASSLGAGRSYNEQFF. This chain connects TRBV7-9 to TRBJ2-1; tentative D call: TRBD2 (6 bases). The germline V gene encodes CDR1 SEHNR and CDR2 FQNEAQ (reference sequence). The CDR3 spans 16 residues. Trimming removed 1 base at V and 0 bases at J, with 10 bases between.

The rearrangement joins TRBV5-4 to TRBJ2-1; D might be TRBD2 (5 bases). The CDR3 has 14 residues. The V end was cut by 1 base, the J end by 4 bases, with 9 bases between. CDR1 is SGHNT, CDR2 YYREEE, per germline (reference sequence). The CDR3 region has the DNA TGTGCCAGCAGCTTGACTCGGGGATACAATGAGCAGTTCTTC. It specifies CASSLTRGYNEQFF.

The rearrangement uses TRBV24-1 and TRBJ2-1, with 14 nucleotides matching TRBD2. The CDR3 has 14 amino acids. V was clipped by 5 bases and J by 15 bases; unmatched bases: 8. The germline V gene encodes CDR1 KGHDR and CDR2 SFDVKD. CDR3: CATSAGTSGSVPFF. The CDR3 DNA sequence: TGTGCCACCAGTGCCGGGACTAGCGGGAGCGTGCCGTTCTTC.

The chain links TRBV4-3 to TRBJ2-3, with D hard to call. The CDR3 contains 14 residues. Germline V lookup: CDR1 LGHNA, CDR2 YSLEER. Trimming removed 2 bases at V and 5 bases at J, with 11 bases between. The CDR3 spells CASSQTKWRDTQYF. Here the CDR3 DNA reads TGCGCCAGCAGCCAAACAAAATGGAGAGATACGCAGTATTTT.

The chain carries TRBV11-2 and TRBJ2-1; 12 bases match TRBD2. J lost 6 bases, V lost 4 bases, and 4 bases had no gene match. Germline lookup yields CDR1 SGHAT and CDR2 FQNNGV. The CDR3 loop spans 15 amino acids. CDR3 sequence: CASSSQGLAGNEQFF. DNA for the CDR3: TGTGCCAGCAGCTCCCAGGGACTAGCGGGCAATGAGCAGTTCTTC.

The J gene is TRBJ1-5, the V gene TRBV7-8; D is ambiguous. V was pared by 5 bases and J by 0 bases, with 20 bases between. Germline CDR1 SGHVS, CDR2 FQNEAQ. This CDR3 spans 18 amino acids. The CDR3 coding sequence is TGTGCCAGCAGCCCCCTTTGGGAGTTACCTTATAGCAATCAGCCCCAGCATTTT. This translates into CASSPLWELPYSNQPQHF.

The gene calls are TRBV13 and TRBJ2-7; 9 nucleotides line up with TRBD2. The CDR3 is 13 residues long. Germline-derived CDR1 and CDR2 are PRHDT and FYEKMQ (reference sequence). Germline trimming cut 5 bases from V and 5 bases from J; bases unmatched to any gene: 4. This chain's CDR3 is CASSGREGHEQYF. For the CDR3, the DNA is TGTGCCAGCAGCGGGCGGGAGGGGCACGAGCAGTACTTC.

As for this clone: The junction does not match germline at one end; this may be a read error. The chain joins TRBV6-6 to TRBJ2-7; TRBD2 matches 10 bases. The CDR3 has 14 residues. Germline assignment: CDR1 MNHNY and CDR2 SVGAGI (reference sequence). The CDR3 DNA sequence: TGTGCCAGCGGTTACCTAGCGGGAGTACACGAGCAGTACTTC. Encoded protein: CASGYLAGVHEQYF.

The chain has TRBV4-3 and TRBJ2-3; D unresolved. In germline, CDR1 is LGHNA, CDR2 YSLEER. The germline V and J ends were trimmed by 2 bases and 4 bases, with 10 bases remaining between them. The CDR3 totals 14 residues. The CDR3 nucleotides read TGCGCCAGCAGCCAATGGGATCTCCCAGATACGCAGTATTTT. It encodes CASSQWDLPDTQYF.